A single sample gave rise to the 26 T cell receptor beta chains below, sequenced in a study of a mutant IDH1 vaccine in newly diagnosed glioma (dated by TCRdb to the early 2020s). Their antigens remain unidentified. The time point label corresponds to: week 47, end of study. Each vaccine dose was 300 ug of a 20-mer mutant IDH1 peptide in Montanide, given subcutaneously with topical imiquimod. The library was made by the immunoSEQ multiplex PCR assay. TCRdb holds this immuneACCESS table with in-frame rearrangements only. Some clones are missing; in checked studies, unresolved V genes explain under half, and the rest has no known cause. The sample has about 56,000 clones on record, roughly four fifths of them singletons. The ten most abundant clones make up 3% to 3.5% of the sample. This specimen was PBMCs, taken from a glioma patient whose treatment included an IDH1 peptide vaccine. These receptors came from a woman aged 50 to 65 with glioma.

This clone was picked up a small number of times. The chain uses TRBV29-1 and TRBJ1-2, with D uncertain. The V and J ends lost 3 bases and 4 bases respectively, with 9 bases between them. Looked up from germline, CDR1 is SQVTM and CDR2 is ANQGSEA. The CDR3 consists of 12 residues. CDR3 protein: CSVDRAVYGYTF. In DNA, the CDR3 is TGCAGCGTTGATCGGGCGGTCTATGGCTACACCTTC. The full variable domain, its missing parts supplied by reference TRBV29-1 and TRBJ1-2, is SAVISQKPSRDICQRGTSLTIQCQVDSQVTMMFWYRQQPGQSLTLIATANQGSEATYESGFVIDKFPISRPNLTFSTLTVSNMSPEDSSIYLCSVDRAVYGYTFGSGTRLTVV.

The DNA of the CDR3 is TGTGCCAGCAGCGGAGCTAGGCTAGACGAGCAGTACTTC. The encoded protein is CASSGARLDEQYF. V is TRBV9 and J is TRBJ2-7; no definite D call. Germline values: CDR1 SGDLS, CDR2 YYNGEE. Trimming left V 3 bases short and J 5 bases short, with 12 bases between. This CDR3 is 13 amino acids long. The variable domain in full, with the rest retrieved from reference TRBV9 and TRBJ2-7, is DSGVTQTPKHLITATGQRVTLRCSPRSGDLSVYWYQQSLDQGLQFLIQYYNGEERAKGNILERFSAQQFPDLHSELNLSSLELGDSALYFCASSGARLDEQYFGPGTRLTVT.

This clone has just one count. V is TRBV5-1 and J is TRBJ2-5; TRBD2 might be the D (6 bases). The CDR3 sequence is 15 residues long. Per germline, CDR1 SGHRS and CDR2 YFSETQ. V was shortened by 1 base and J by 3 bases, with 13 bases between the two germline ends. Here the CDR3 reads CASSLTGDSKETQYF. CDR3 coding DNA: TGCGCCAGCAGCTTGACGGGGGATTCAAAAGAGACCCAGTACTTC.

The chain is built from TRBV7-9 and TRBJ2-7; weak D call: TRBD1 (5 bases). The CDR3 has 14 amino acids. Germline CDR1 and CDR2: SEHNR and FQNEAQ (reference sequence). With 1 base removed from V and 4 bases from J, the gap between germline ends came to 11 bases. CDR3 sequence: CASSLEGQSYEQYF. In DNA, the CDR3 is TGTGCCAGCAGCTTAGAGGGGCAGTCTTACGAGCAGTACTTC.

J is TRBJ2-2 and V is TRBV5-1, with 8 bases lining up with TRBD1. V shed 2 bases and J 4 bases; nucleotides not matched to a gene: 4. The germline CDR1 and CDR2 sequences are SGHRS and YFSETQ. The CDR3 runs 15 residues. The CDR3 reads CASSLQDRATGELFF. The CDR3 DNA is TGCGCCAGCAGCTTACAGGACAGGGCCACCGGGGAGCTGTTTTTT.

Turning to this clone: One end of the junction fails to match germline, which may point to a read error. The chain recombines TRBV9 with TRBJ1-1, with 7 bases matching TRBD1. This CDR3 is built from 14 residues. Germline V gene data show CDR1 as SGDLS and CDR2 as YYNGEE. The CDR3 reads CASSVGGGLAEAFF. For the CDR3, the DNA is TGTGCCAGCAGTGTAGGGGGCGGTCTCGCTGAAGCTTTCTTT.

The J gene is TRBJ2-5, the V gene TRBV5-4; 7 nucleotides line up with TRBD2. V trimming: 2 bases; J trimming: 6 bases; junction bases outside the gene matches: 7. Germline assignment: CDR1 SGHNT and CDR2 YYREEE (reference sequence). The CDR3 runs 14 residues. CDR3 nucleotide sequence: TGTGCCAGCAGCTTTAGGGAGGGGACGCAGACCCAGTACTTC. Protein product: CASSFREGTQTQYF.

The CDR3 region has the DNA TGTGCCAGCAGCACCAGGACAGGGACGAACACCATATATTTT. This sequence encodes CASSTRTGTNTIYF. V and J are TRBV9 and TRBJ1-3; 8 nucleotides align to TRBD1. The junction had 7 bases not matched to a gene; V was cut back by 4 bases and J by 7 bases. Germline CDR1 is SGDLS and CDR2 is YYNGEE. This CDR3 region has 14 residues.

In nucleotides, the CDR3 is TGTGCCAGCAGTTACGGGGGTTCCTACGAGCAGTACTTC. Translated, it gives CASSYGGSYEQYF. The V call is TRBV6-5, the J call TRBJ2-7; TRBD1 or TRBD2 may be the D gene (5 bases each). V lost 2 bases and J 1 base, leaving 6 bases between the germline ends. The CDR3 has 13 residues. CDR1 is MNHEY, CDR2 SVGAGI, per germline.

The rearrangement joins TRBV5-4 to TRBJ1-3; a possible D gene is TRBD1 (5 bases). V lost 3 bases to trimming and J lost 0 bases, with 7 bases between them. CDR1 is SGHNT and CDR2 is YYREEE in the germline V gene (reference sequence). The CDR3 consists of 14 residues. CDR3 in amino acids: CASSSGGSGNTIYF. The CDR3 nucleotides read TGTGCCAGCAGCTCTGGGGGCTCTGGAAACACCATATATTTT.

This clone was detected once. The chain joins TRBV5-1 to TRBJ2-5; D is undetermined. Trimming left V 1 base short and J 7 bases short, with 11 bases between. The length of the CDR3 is 13 residues. CDR1 is SGHRS, CDR2 YFSETQ, per germline. The CDR3 nucleotides are TGCGCCAGCAGCTTGCGACTTCTAGGGACCCAGTACTTC. As protein: CASSLRLLGTQYF.

The V call is TRBV6-5, the J call TRBJ2-1, with 8 bases lining up with TRBD2. V shed 2 bases and J 7 bases; nucleotides not matched to a gene: 7. Looked up from germline, CDR1 is MNHEY and CDR2 is SVGAGI. The length of the CDR3 is 15 residues. The CDR3: CASSYLAGPMNEQFF. CDR3 in DNA: TGTGCCAGCAGTTACCTAGCGGGCCCAATGAATGAGCAGTTCTTC.

V gene TRBV4-1 combines with J gene TRBJ2-4; D gene uncertain. The CDR3 runs 15 residues. The germline V and J ends were trimmed by 2 bases and 1 base, with 9 bases remaining between them. Germline V lookup: CDR1 MGHRA, CDR2 YSYEKL. CDR3 in DNA: TGCGCCAGCAGCCAATTGATACTGGCCAAAAACATTCAGTACTTC. It translates to CASSQLILAKNIQYF.

The chain recombines TRBV4-2 with TRBJ2-1, with 8 bases identical to TRBD1. J was trimmed by 9 bases and V by 0 bases; bases with no gene match: 4. The CDR3 totals 14 residues. Germline CDR1 LGHNA, CDR2 YNFKEQ. In DNA, the CDR3 is TGTGCCAGCAGCCAAGACAGGGGGCTTGGTGAGCAGTTCTTC. As protein: CASSQDRGLGEQFF.

The chain recombines TRBV29-1 with TRBJ1-2; the match to TRBD1 covers 10 bases. Germline V gives CDR1 SQVTM, CDR2 ANQGSEA. There are 16 residues in the CDR3. V lost 6 bases, J lost 5 bases, and 15 bases stayed unmatched. The CDR3 sequence is CSVLGLGTGAGYGYTF. In nucleotides, the CDR3 is TGCAGCGTGCTAGGCCTCGGGACAGGGGCAGGTTATGGCTACACCTTC.

The chain employs TRBV6-1 and TRBJ2-1, with D hard to call. This CDR3 is built from 13 residues. Per germline, CDR1 MNHNS and CDR2 SASEGT. V was cut by 3 bases and J by 6 bases, with 9 bases left in between. CDR3 coding DNA: TGTGCCAGCAGTGAGAATCTAGTCAATGAGCAGTTCTTC. This translates into CASSENLVNEQFF.

The chain has TRBV2 and TRBJ2-7, with D unresolved. This CDR3 has 13 amino acids. V lost 6 bases to trimming and J lost 4 bases, with 13 bases between them. The germline gives CDR1 SNHLY, CDR2 FYNNEI. In DNA, the CDR3 is TGTGCCAGCAGCGACAAGATGGGTTACGAGCAGTACTTC. It encodes CASSDKMGYEQYF.

This rearrangement joins TRBV5-4 to TRBJ1-4, with 7 bases fitting TRBD1. V lost 1 base to trimming and J lost 5 bases; unmatched junction nucleotides: 5. Germline-derived CDR1 and CDR2 are SGHNT and YYREEE (reference sequence). The CDR3 has 15 amino acids. The CDR3 bases are TGTGCCAGCAGCTTGTTCAGGGGGGGAAATGAAAAACTGTTTTTT. It translates to CASSLFRGGNEKLFF.

This rearrangement joins TRBV6-1 to TRBJ1-5; possible D gene TRBD1, 5 bases. Germline lookup yields CDR1 MNHNS and CDR2 SASEGT. V was clipped by 8 bases and J by 4 bases, with 12 bases between them. The CDR3 sequence is 13 residues long. The CDR3 protein is CASLRDRNQPQHF. The CDR3 nucleotides read TGTGCCAGCCTGAGGGACCGTAATCAGCCCCAGCATTTT.

This clone has a single count. The rearrangement links TRBV5-1 to TRBJ1-2; a weak D match, TRBD1 (5 bases). Germline-derived CDR1 and CDR2 are SGHRS and YFSETQ. The length of the CDR3 is 18 residues. Trimming removed 0 bases at V and 2 bases at J, with 20 bases between. The CDR3 nucleotides read TGCGCCAGCAGCTTGGAGTTATATGGGCGGGGCAGGAACTATGGCTACACCTTC. As protein: CASSLELYGRGRNYGYTF. The full variable domain, in which reference TRBV5-1 and TRBJ1-2 provide the parts outside the CDR3, is KAGVTQTPRYLIKTRGQQVTLSCSPISGHRSVSWYQQTPGQGLQFLFEYFSETQRNKGNFPGRFSGRQFSNSRSEMNVSTLELGDSALYLCASSLELYGRGRNYGYTFGSGTRLTVV.

This sequence joins TRBV2 and TRBJ2-2, with D perhaps matching TRBD1 (6 bases). CDR1 and CDR2 from the germline V gene are SNHLY and FYNNEI. The length of the CDR3 is 16 residues. V was trimmed by 3 bases and J by 5 bases, leaving 16 bases between them. This CDR3 reads CASSDSGDRRTGELFF. The DNA of the CDR3 is TGTGCCAGCAGTGACTCAGGGGATCGAAGGACCGGGGAGCTGTTTTTT.

The chain uses TRBV11-2 and TRBJ1-2; perhaps TRBD1 as D (6 bases). CDR3 size: 14 residues. Per germline, CDR1 SGHAT and CDR2 FQNNGV. The V end was cut by 6 bases, the J end by 3 bases, with 14 bases between. CDR3 residues: CASSQDSSYYGYTF. In nucleotides, the CDR3 is TGTGCCAGCAGTCAGGACAGCAGTTACTATGGCTACACCTTC.

This clone was seen more than once but under ten times. V is TRBV19 and J is TRBJ1-3; D gene ambiguous. The CDR3 loop spans 16 amino acids. Trimming removed 5 bases from V and 0 bases from J, with 14 bases in between. Germline assignment: CDR1 LNHDA and CDR2 SQIVND (reference sequence). CDR3 sequence: CASSLKAGDSGNTIYF. As DNA, the CDR3 is TGTGCCAGTAGTCTAAAGGCAGGAGACTCTGGAAACACCATATATTTT.

V and J are TRBV7-8 and TRBJ2-1; D possibly corresponds to TRBD1 (5 bases). Deletions cut 6 bases from V and 4 bases from J, with 10 bases between. Germline V gene lookup returns CDR1 SGHVS and CDR2 FQNEAQ. There are 13 residues in the CDR3. CDR3 coding DNA: TGTGCCAGCAGGAGAGACAGTTACAATGAGCAGTTCTTC. Residues: CASRRDSYNEQFF.

The J gene is TRBJ2-1, the V gene TRBV27, with TRBD2 as a possible D gene (6 bases). Trimming removed 9 bases from V and 6 bases from J, with 21 bases in between. The germline CDR1 and CDR2 sequences are MNHEY and SMNVEV (reference sequence). This CDR3 is built from 15 residues. The CDR3 DNA reads as TGTGCCAGTGCTAGACCGACTGGGGGGTTCAATGAGCAGTTCTTC. It specifies CASARPTGGFNEQFF.

CDR3: CASSRDSSYGYTF. The CDR3 nucleotides are TGTGCCAGCAGCCGGGACTCTAGCTATGGCTACACCTTC. The genes are TRBV6-6 and TRBJ1-2, with a possible D match to TRBD1 (5 bases). Trimming shortened V by 6 bases and J by 4 bases, and 12 bases separated the two germline ends. Per the germline V gene, CDR1 is MNHNY and CDR2 is SVGAGI (reference sequence). The CDR3 contains 13 residues.